The 3 T cell receptor beta chains presented below share a single source sample, sequenced in a study of cytomegalovirus exposure and HLA in healthy donors. With 60 Vbeta and 13 Jbeta primers, the PCR was carried out. The repertoire was sequenced with immunoSEQ multiplex PCR; TCRdb's copy has only in-frame clones and lacks some. This sample has more than 85,000 clones, with about 79% found just once. The sequenced material came from PBMCs. These receptors all come from a woman aged 18-35 years in good health and CMV-seronegative.

Concerning this clone itself: This CDR3 is also generated by other DNA sequences in the sample. The chain couples TRBV7-8 to TRBJ1-6; TRBD1 matches at 7 bases. The CDR3 contains 16 residues. The germline gives CDR1 SGHVS, CDR2 FQNEAQ. V was pared by 5 bases and J by 8 bases, with 12 bases of the junction left unmatched. The CDR3 DNA follows: TGTGCCAGCAGCCGTTATAGGGGGCAAGGGTATTCACCCCTCCACTTT. This gives the protein CASSRYRGQGYSPLHF.

This chain links TRBV27 with TRBJ2-2, with 7 bases that match TRBD1. The germline CDR1 and CDR2 sequences are MNHEY and SMNVEV (reference sequence). The CDR3 extends over 16 amino acids. Unmatched junction bases numbered 10, after V lost 8 bases and J lost 1 base. The CDR3 sequence is CASGRPGTENTGELFF. CDR3 coding DNA: TGTGCCAGCGGAAGACCCGGGACAGAGAACACCGGGGAGCTGTTTTTT.

The chain's CDR3 is CASIMSPGAGELFF. For the CDR3, the DNA is TGTGCCAGCATCATGAGCCCAGGGGCCGGGGAGCTGTTTTTT. The chain has TRBV28 and TRBJ2-2; D possibly corresponds to TRBD1 (6 bases). The CDR3 is 14 residues long. V gave up 7 bases and J gave up 6 bases, with 15 bases separating them. CDR1 is MDHEN, CDR2 SYDVKM, per germline.